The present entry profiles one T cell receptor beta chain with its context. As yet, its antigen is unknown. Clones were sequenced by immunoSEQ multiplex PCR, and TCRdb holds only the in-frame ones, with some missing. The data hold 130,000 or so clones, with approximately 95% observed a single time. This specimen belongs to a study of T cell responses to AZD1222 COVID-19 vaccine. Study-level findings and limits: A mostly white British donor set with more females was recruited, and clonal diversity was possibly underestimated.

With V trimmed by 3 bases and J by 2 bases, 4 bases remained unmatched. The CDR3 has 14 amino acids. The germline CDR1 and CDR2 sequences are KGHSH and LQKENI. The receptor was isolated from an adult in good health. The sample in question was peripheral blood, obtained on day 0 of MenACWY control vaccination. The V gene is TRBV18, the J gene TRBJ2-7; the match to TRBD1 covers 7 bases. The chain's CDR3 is CASSPTGRTYEQYF. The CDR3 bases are TGTGCCAGCTCACCGACAGGGAGAACCTACGAGCAGTACTTC.